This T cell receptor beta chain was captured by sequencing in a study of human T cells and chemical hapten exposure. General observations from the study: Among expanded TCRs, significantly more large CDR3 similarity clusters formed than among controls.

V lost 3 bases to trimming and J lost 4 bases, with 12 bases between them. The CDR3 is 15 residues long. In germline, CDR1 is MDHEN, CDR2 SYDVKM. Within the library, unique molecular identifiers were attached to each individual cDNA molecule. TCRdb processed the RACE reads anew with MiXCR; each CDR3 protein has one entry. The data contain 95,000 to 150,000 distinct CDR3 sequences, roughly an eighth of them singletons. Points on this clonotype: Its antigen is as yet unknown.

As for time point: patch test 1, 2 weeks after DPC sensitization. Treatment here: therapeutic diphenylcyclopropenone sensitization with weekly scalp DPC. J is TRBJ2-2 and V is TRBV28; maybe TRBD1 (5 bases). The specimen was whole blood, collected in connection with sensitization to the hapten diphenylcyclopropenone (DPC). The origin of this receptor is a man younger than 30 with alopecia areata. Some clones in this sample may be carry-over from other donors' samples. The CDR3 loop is CASSLGQVFTGELFF. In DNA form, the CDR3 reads TGTGCCAGCAGTTTGGGGCAGGTCTTCACCGGGGAGCTGTTTTTT.